The source of this T cell receptor beta chain is a study of blood T cell repertoires in COVID-19. Across the whole study: COVID-19 samples, acute and convalescent, were from the United States, Italy and Spain.

Authors' processing steps: Amplification with reference gene primers provided the estimates of nucleated cell counts. The table came from immunoSEQ multiplex PCR; TCRdb's copy has only in-frame clones and leaves some out. That table furnishes V, J and clone size, whereas the DNA furnished D and trimming. The repertoire holds more than 100,000 clones, with nearly 90% as singletons. The Seattle site enrolled patients during active infection and followed them longitudinally. The specimen was peripheral blood. This sequence was found in a woman aged 55-75 years with COVID-19, enrolled during active disease.

CDR3 DNA sequence: TGTGCCAGCAGTTCAGGGGTTGGGGGAGAAAAACTGTTTTTT. Translating it yields CASSSGVGGEKLFF. V usage is TRBV2 and J usage is TRBJ1-4, with a possible D match to TRBD1 (6 bases). From germline, CDR1 is SNHLY and CDR2 FYNNEI. The CDR3 has 14 amino acids. The germline V and J ends were trimmed by 5 bases and 8 bases, with 15 bases remaining between them.